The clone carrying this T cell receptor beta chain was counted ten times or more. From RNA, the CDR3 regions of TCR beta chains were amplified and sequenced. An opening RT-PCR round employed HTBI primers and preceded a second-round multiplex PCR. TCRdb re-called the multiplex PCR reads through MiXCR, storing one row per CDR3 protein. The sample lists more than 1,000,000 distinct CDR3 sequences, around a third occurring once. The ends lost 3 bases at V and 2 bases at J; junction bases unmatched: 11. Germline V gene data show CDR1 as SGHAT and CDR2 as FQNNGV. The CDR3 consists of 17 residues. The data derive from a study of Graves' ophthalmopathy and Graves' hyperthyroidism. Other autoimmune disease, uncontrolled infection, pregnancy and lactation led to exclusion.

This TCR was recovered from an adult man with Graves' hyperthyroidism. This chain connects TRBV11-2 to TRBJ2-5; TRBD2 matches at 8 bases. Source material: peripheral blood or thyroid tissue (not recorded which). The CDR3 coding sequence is TGTGCCAGCAGCTTTTTGGGACTAGGGAAATTGCAAGAGACCCAGTACTTC. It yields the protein CASSFLGLGKLQETQYF.